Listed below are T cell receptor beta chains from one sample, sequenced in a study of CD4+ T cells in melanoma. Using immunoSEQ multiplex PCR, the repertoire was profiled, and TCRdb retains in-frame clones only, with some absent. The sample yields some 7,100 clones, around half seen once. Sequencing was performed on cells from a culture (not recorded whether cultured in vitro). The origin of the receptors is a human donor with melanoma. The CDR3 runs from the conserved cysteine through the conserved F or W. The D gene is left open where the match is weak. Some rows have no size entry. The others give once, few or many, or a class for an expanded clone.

cdr3_aa: CASSVKNTGELFF
cdr3_nt: TGTGCCAGCAGCGTAAAGAACACCGGGGAGCTGTTTTTT
clone_size: -
d_call: -
j_call: TRBJ2-2
cdr3_length: 13
v_call: TRBV5-4

cdr3_aa: CASSSRRILYEQYF
cdr3_nt: TGTGCCAGCAGTTCGAGGAGGATCCTCTACGAGCAGTACTTC
clone_size: -
d_call: -
j_call: TRBJ2-7
cdr3_length: 14
v_call: TRBV27

cdr3_aa: CASSFTSGGAETQYF
cdr3_nt: TGCGCCAGCAGCTTCACTAGCGGGGGGGCGGAGACCCAGTACTTC
clone_size: -
d_call: TRBD2
j_call: TRBJ2-5
cdr3_length: 15
v_call: TRBV5-1

cdr3_aa: CASSEGSANTGELFF
cdr3_nt: TGTGCCAGCAGTGAAGGGTCCGCGAACACCGGGGAGCTGTTTTTT
clone_size: -
d_call: -
j_call: TRBJ2-2
cdr3_length: 15
v_call: TRBV6-1

cdr3_aa: CASSSHFEQYF
cdr3_nt: TGTGCCAGCAGCAGTCACTTCGAGCAGTACTTC
clone_size: -
d_call: -
j_call: TRBJ2-7
cdr3_length: 11
v_call: TRBV11-2

cdr3_aa: CASSLDRAVPEAFF
cdr3_nt: TGTGCCAGCAGCTTGGACAGGGCGGTTCCTGAAGCTTTCTTT
clone_size: -
d_call: TRBD1
j_call: TRBJ1-1
cdr3_length: 14
v_call: TRBV11-2

cdr3_aa: CAWSRGQISSLEQYF
cdr3_nt: TGTGCCTGGAGTCGGGGACAGATATCTTCGCTCGAGCAGTACTTC
clone_size: few
d_call: TRBD1
j_call: TRBJ2-7
cdr3_length: 15
v_call: TRBV30

cdr3_aa: CASSGGGSETQYF
cdr3_nt: TGCGCCAGTTCCGGAGGGGGTTCAGAGACCCAGTACTTC
clone_size: once
d_call: -
j_call: TRBJ2-5
cdr3_length: 13
v_call: TRBV5-1

cdr3_aa: CASSFGEQYF
cdr3_nt: TGTGCCAGCAGCTTCGGCGAGCAGTACTTC
clone_size: -
d_call: -
j_call: TRBJ2-7
cdr3_length: 10
v_call: TRBV7-6

cdr3_aa: CAHRAAHGELFF
cdr3_nt: TGTGCCCACCGAGCCGCGCATGGGGAGCTGTTTTTT
clone_size: -
d_call: -
j_call: TRBJ2-2
cdr3_length: 12
v_call: TRBV6-5

cdr3_aa: CASSPDGNTGELFF
cdr3_nt: TGTGCCAGCTCACCGGACGGGAACACCGGGGAGCTGTTTTTT
clone_size: few
d_call: -
j_call: TRBJ2-2
cdr3_length: 14
v_call: TRBV18

cdr3_aa: CASSHTSGGYTGELFF
cdr3_nt: TGTGCCAGCAGCCACACTAGCGGGGGATACACCGGGGAGCTGTTTTTT
clone_size: -
d_call: TRBD2
j_call: TRBJ2-2
cdr3_length: 16
v_call: TRBV13

cdr3_aa: CASSKGDTSNEKLFF
cdr3_nt: TGCGCCAGCAGCAAAGGGGACACGTCTAATGAAAAACTGTTTTTT
clone_size: -
d_call: -
j_call: TRBJ1-4
cdr3_length: 15
v_call: TRBV5-1

cdr3_aa: CASSLYERLNTEAFF
cdr3_nt: TGTGCCAGCAGCTTGTACGAGCGGTTGAACACTGAAGCTTTCTTT
clone_size: -
d_call: -
j_call: TRBJ1-1
cdr3_length: 15
v_call: TRBV5-4

cdr3_aa: CASRYDSSSYEQYF
cdr3_nt: TGTGCCAGCAGGTATGACAGTAGCTCCTACGAGCAGTACTTC
clone_size: -
d_call: -
j_call: TRBJ2-7
cdr3_length: 14
v_call: TRBV2

cdr3_aa: CASSFWNQPQHF
cdr3_nt: TGTGCCAGCAGCTTTTGGAATCAGCCCCAGCATTTT
clone_size: -
d_call: -
j_call: TRBJ1-5
cdr3_length: 12
v_call: TRBV5-6

cdr3_aa: CASSLAHGDTDTQYF
cdr3_nt: TGTGCCAGCAGCTTAGCCCATGGAGACACAGATACGCAGTATTTT
clone_size: once
d_call: -
j_call: TRBJ2-3
cdr3_length: 15
v_call: TRBV11-1

cdr3_aa: CASSERSGRGGTETQYF
cdr3_nt: TGTGCCAGCAGTGAAAGGTCCGGGCGGGGGGGCACAGAGACCCAGTACTTC
clone_size: -
d_call: TRBD2
j_call: TRBJ2-5
cdr3_length: 17
v_call: TRBV6-1

cdr3_aa: CASSGTGANTEAFF
cdr3_nt: TGTGCCAGCAGTGGGACCGGCGCGAACACTGAAGCTTTCTTT
clone_size: -
d_call: -
j_call: TRBJ1-1
cdr3_length: 14
v_call: TRBV2

cdr3_aa: CASSLLGGRNTEAFF
cdr3_nt: TGCGCCAGCAGCTTGTTAGGGGGGAGAAACACTGAAGCTTTCTTT
clone_size: -
d_call: -
j_call: TRBJ1-1
cdr3_length: 15
v_call: TRBV5-1